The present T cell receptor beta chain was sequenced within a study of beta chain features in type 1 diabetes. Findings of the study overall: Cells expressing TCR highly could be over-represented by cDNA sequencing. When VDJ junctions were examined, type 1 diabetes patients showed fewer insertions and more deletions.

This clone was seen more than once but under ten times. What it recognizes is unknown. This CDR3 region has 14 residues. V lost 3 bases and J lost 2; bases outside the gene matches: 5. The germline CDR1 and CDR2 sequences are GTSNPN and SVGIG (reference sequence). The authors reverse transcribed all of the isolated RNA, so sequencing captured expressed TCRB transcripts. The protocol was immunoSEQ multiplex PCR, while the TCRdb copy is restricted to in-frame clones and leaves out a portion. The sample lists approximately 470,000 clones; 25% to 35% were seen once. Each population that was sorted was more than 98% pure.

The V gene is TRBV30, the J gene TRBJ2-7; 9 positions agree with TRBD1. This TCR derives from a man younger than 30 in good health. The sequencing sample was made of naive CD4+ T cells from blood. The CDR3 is CAWRGDRATYEQYF. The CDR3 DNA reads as TGTGCCTGGAGGGGGGACAGGGCCACCTACGAGCAGTACTTC.